A single sample gave rise to the 24 T cell receptor beta chains below, sequenced in a study of T cell responses to AZD1222 COVID-19 vaccine (dated by TCRdb to the early 2020s). The receptor library was made with the immunoSEQ multiplex PCR assay. TCRdb stores this immuneACCESS table with in-frame sequences only. Part of the clones is absent; in the studies checked, under half of the shortfall reflects unresolved V genes, and no reason is known for the rest. The sample has fewer than 90,000 clones on record, under 95% of them singletons. The biggest ten clones account for around a tenth of the sample. This sample's time point label indicates: about 28 days (+/-7) after the second vaccine dose. Here the sequenced sample was peripheral blood, taken 28 days after the second AZD1222 dose. The receptors derive from an adult who received the AZD1222 COVID-19 vaccine.

The chain uses TRBV18 and TRBJ1-1, with D maybe TRBD1 (5 bases). The CDR3 is 14 residues long. Trimming removed 3 bases at V and 4 bases at J, with 12 bases between. Germline V gene lookup returns CDR1 KGHSH and CDR2 LQKENI. The CDR3 loop is CASSPGGFGTEAFF. CDR3 DNA sequence: TGTGCCAGCTCACCGGGGGGTTTTGGCACTGAAGCTTTCTTT.

In its sample, this clone was seen once. The CDR3 coding sequence is TGCAGCGTTGGACGGGCGGGGGAGACCCAGTACTTC. Translation: CSVGRAGETQYF. The chain is built from TRBV29-1 and TRBJ2-5; the D gene is possibly TRBD2 (6 bases). The V gene's germline CDR1 is SQVTM and CDR2 ANQGSEA. The CDR3 contains 12 residues. V was shortened by 4 bases and J by 5 bases, with 11 bases between the two germline ends.

The chain has TRBV3-1 (or the pseudogene TRBV3-2) and TRBJ1-4; 7 nucleotides align to TRBD1. Germline lookup yields CDR1 LGHDT and CDR2 YNNKEL (reference sequence). This CDR3 has 14 residues. Unmatched junction bases numbered 3, after V lost 5 bases and J lost 3 bases. The CDR3 bases are TGTGCCAGCAGCAAGGGGACAGCTAATGAAAAACTGTTTTTT. Its protein product is CASSKGTANEKLFF.

The rearrangement uses TRBV3-1 (or the pseudogene TRBV3-2) and TRBJ1-2; 8 nucleotides align to TRBD1. This CDR3 is 13 amino acids long. V dropped 4 bases and J dropped 6; count of bases not matched to a gene: 4. Germline CDR1 and CDR2: LGHDT and YNNKEL (reference sequence). CDR3 nucleotide sequence: TGTGCCAGCAGCCGGACAGGGATAGATGGCTACACCTTC. This translates into CASSRTGIDGYTF.

The CDR3: CASGDGRASYGYTF. The CDR3 DNA sequence: TGTGCCAGTGGGGACGGGAGAGCGAGCTATGGCTACACCTTC. The V gene is TRBV19, the J gene TRBJ1-2; D possibly corresponds to TRBD1 (5 bases). Germline V CDR1 and CDR2: LNHDA, SQIVND (reference sequence). The CDR3 extends over 14 amino acids. V was trimmed by 8 bases and J by 4 bases, leaving 17 bases between them.

The genes are TRBV3-1 (or the pseudogene TRBV3-2) and TRBJ2-6; D is possibly TRBD2 (6 bases). Germline V gene lookup returns CDR1 LGHDT and CDR2 YNNKEL (reference sequence). The V end was cut by 2 bases, the J end by 0 bases, with 20 bases between. This CDR3 has 20 amino acids. The CDR3 coding sequence is TGTGCCAGCAGCCAAACCGTGGGACGGGGGAAGCTCTCTGGGGCCAACGTCCTGACTTTC. Its translation is CASSQTVGRGKLSGANVLTF.

This chain uses TRBV12-3 or TRBV12-4 with TRBJ1-1, with a weak D call TRBD1 (6 bases). The CDR3 consists of 12 residues. Trimming took off 0 bases at V and 11 bases at J, with 10 bases between the two ends. The CDR3 coding sequence is TGTGCCAGCAGTTTAGCGGACAGAGGGGCTTTCTTT. Amino acid sequence: CASSLADRGAFF.

This sequence joins TRBV11-2 and TRBJ2-1, with 9 bases lining up with TRBD1. From germline, CDR1 is SGHAT and CDR2 FQNNGV. Losses at the gene ends were 5 bases for V and 7 bases for J; bases not matched to a gene: 9. This CDR3 contains 15 residues. Written as DNA, the CDR3 is TGTGCCAGCAGCCTCGTCGGGACAGGGAGGAATGAGCAGTTCTTC. Amino acid sequence: CASSLVGTGRNEQFF.

This chain links TRBV19 with TRBJ1-5; 7 bases are a match to TRBD1. V lost 3 bases to trimming and J lost 6 bases; unmatched junction nucleotides: 8. Germline lookup yields CDR1 LNHDA and CDR2 SQIVND (reference sequence). The CDR3 totals 15 residues. CDR3: CASSIPDRVAQPQHF. The CDR3 DNA is TGTGCCAGTAGTATCCCCGACAGGGTGGCTCAGCCCCAGCATTTT.

The rearrangement uses TRBV14 and TRBJ2-1; D may be TRBD1 (5 bases). V was trimmed by 1 base and J by 8 bases, leaving 9 bases between them. Germline V CDR1 and CDR2: SGHDN, FVKESK. The CDR3 runs 13 residues. CDR3 region: CASSQVPGYEQFF. The DNA for the CDR3 is TGTGCCAGCAGCCAAGTCCCAGGGTATGAGCAGTTCTTC.

This clone was counted a single time. J is TRBJ2-7 and V is TRBV27; 7 bases align to TRBD1. This CDR3 has 14 amino acids. Trimming took 6 bases from V and 2 from J; bases not matched to a gene: 7. CDR1 is MNHEY and CDR2 is SMNVEV in the germline V gene (reference sequence). The CDR3 bases are TGTGCCAGCAGAGGGACGGGACAGCCCTACGAGCAGTACTTC. It encodes CASRGTGQPYEQYF.

V usage is TRBV15 and J usage is TRBJ2-1; TRBD1 might be the D (6 bases). In germline, CDR1 is LNHNV, CDR2 YYDKDF (reference sequence). The CDR3 length is 17 residues. Trimming removed 1 base at V and 4 bases at J, with 17 bases between. The CDR3: CATSRGVWQGKYNEQFF. As DNA, the CDR3 is TGTGCCACCAGCAGAGGTGTTTGGCAGGGGAAATACAATGAGCAGTTCTTC. Complete variable domain (other parts from reference TRBV15 and TRBJ2-1): DAMVIQNPRYQVTQFGKPVTLSCSQTLNHNVMYWYQQKSSQAPKLLFHYYDKDFNNEADTPDNFQSRRPNTSFCFLDIRSPGLGDTAMYLCATSRGVWQGKYNEQFFGPGTRLTVL.

The chain joins TRBV18 to TRBJ1-4; the D is unclear. This CDR3 has 14 amino acids. Trimming shortened V by 1 base and J by 8 bases, and 11 bases separated the two germline ends. Germline V gene lookup returns CDR1 KGHSH and CDR2 LQKENI. This CDR3 is CASSPRQEREKLFF. Here the CDR3 DNA reads TGTGCCAGCTCACCACGGCAGGAACGAGAAAAACTGTTTTTT.

This chain links TRBV18 with TRBJ2-1, with D perhaps being TRBD1 or TRBD2 (6 bases each). The CDR3 has 15 residues. V shed 3 bases and J shed 5 bases, with 14 bases lying between them. The germline gives CDR1 KGHSH, CDR2 LQKENI. CDR3 sequence: CASSPPGASNNEQFF. The CDR3 nucleotides read TGTGCCAGCTCACCGCCGGGGGCTAGCAACAATGAGCAGTTCTTC.

This chain connects TRBV2 to TRBJ1-1, with D perhaps TRBD1 (5 bases). The CDR3 loop spans 15 amino acids. Germline loops: CDR1 SNHLY, CDR2 FYNNEI. Trimming left V 5 bases short and J 3 bases short, with 16 bases between. The CDR3 nucleotides are TGTGCCAGCAGTAAAAAGAGTTGGGGGTACACTGAAGCTTTCTTT. This sequence encodes CASSKKSWGYTEAFF.

The chain carries TRBV6-6 and TRBJ1-2; D unresolved. The CDR3 spans 13 residues. V lost 6 bases to trimming and J lost 6 bases, with 14 bases between them. The germline V gene has CDR1 MNHNY and CDR2 SVGAGI (reference sequence). CDR3 nucleotide sequence: TGTGCCAGCAGCCTCCGGGATGCCCATGGCTACACCTTC. It encodes CASSLRDAHGYTF.

On this clone itself: Distinct nucleotide sequences in the sample also encode this CDR3. The chain has TRBV27 and TRBJ2-7; the D is unclear. Germline CDR1 reads MNHEY; CDR2 reads SMNVEV (reference sequence). The CDR3 is 13 residues long. V dropped 3 bases and J dropped 4 bases, with 10 bases sitting between them. CDR3 coding DNA: TGTGCCAGCAGTTTCGCGGACGGTTACGAGCAGTACTTC. Translating it yields CASSFADGYEQYF.

The V call is TRBV28, the J call TRBJ1-1; no reliable D call. V gave up 6 bases and J gave up 2 bases, with 7 bases separating them. The CDR3 sequence is 12 residues long. CDR1 is MDHEN and CDR2 is SYDVKM in the germline V gene. In DNA form, the CDR3 reads TGTGCCAGCAGCCTAAAAAACACTGAAGCTTTCTTT. Residues: CASSLKNTEAFF.

There are a few counts of this clone. The J gene is TRBJ2-7, the V gene TRBV2, with D perhaps TRBD2 (6 bases). The ends were cut back, 7 bases at V and 2 bases at J, with 12 bases in the middle. From germline, CDR1 is SNHLY and CDR2 FYNNEI. The CDR3 consists of 13 residues. In DNA, the CDR3 is TGTGCCAGCATTGGCGGGACGACCTACGAGCAGTACTTC. Translation: CASIGGTTYEQYF.

The V and J genes are TRBV30 and TRBJ1-3; D not resolved. This CDR3 spans 15 amino acids. The germline V gene encodes CDR1 GTSNPN and CDR2 SVGIG (reference sequence). Trimming removed 0 bases from V and 2 bases from J, with 11 bases in between. CDR3 protein: CAWSVPRGTGNTIYF. The CDR3 DNA follows: TGTGCCTGGAGTGTACCCCGAGGTACTGGAAACACCATATATTTT. The full variable domain, its missing parts supplied by reference TRBV30 and TRBJ1-3, is SQTIHQWPATLVQPVGSPLSLECTVEGTSNPNLYWYRQAAGRGLQLLFYSVGIGQISSEVPQNLSASRPQDRQFILSSKKLLLSDSGFYLCAWSVPRGTGNTIYFGEGSWLTVV.

V is TRBV29-1 and J is TRBJ1-2; 7 nucleotides agree with TRBD1. The germline gives CDR1 SQVTM, CDR2 ANQGSEA. The CDR3 covers 16 residues. Germline trimming cut 0 bases from V and 8 bases from J; bases unmatched to any gene: 15. This CDR3 is CSVEDPKDRAAGGYTF. CDR3 coding DNA: TGCAGCGTTGAAGACCCCAAAGACAGGGCGGCTGGGGGCTACACCTTC.

The J gene is TRBJ2-1, the V gene TRBV5-1; 7 bases fit TRBD1. The germline gives CDR1 SGHRS, CDR2 YFSETQ. CDR3 length: 15 residues. After removal of 0 bases from V and 4 bases from J, the junction contained 4 bases not matched to a gene. In DNA form, the CDR3 reads TGCGCCAGCAGCTTGGTACAGGGGCGTTACAATGAGCAGTTCTTC. Encoded protein: CASSLVQGRYNEQFF.

The V call is TRBV5-5, the J call TRBJ1-1; possibly TRBD1 for D (5 bases). The CDR3 runs to 12 residues. V gave up 4 bases and J gave up 7 bases, with 11 bases separating them. CDR1 SGHKS and CDR2 YYEKEE come from the germline V gene (reference sequence). The CDR3 DNA follows: TGTGCCAGCAGCGCAAACAGGCATGAAGCTTTCTTT. Translated: CASSANRHEAFF.

The chain joins TRBV13 to TRBJ2-7; perhaps D is TRBD1 or TRBD2 (5 bases each). Trimming took off 4 bases at V and 1 base at J, with 11 bases between the two ends. The CDR3 has 14 residues. The germline gives CDR1 PRHDT, CDR2 FYEKMQ (reference sequence). The CDR3 nucleotides read TGTGCCAGCAGCTCCGGGACGGTATCCTACGAGCAGTACTTC. The encoded protein is CASSSGTVSYEQYF.